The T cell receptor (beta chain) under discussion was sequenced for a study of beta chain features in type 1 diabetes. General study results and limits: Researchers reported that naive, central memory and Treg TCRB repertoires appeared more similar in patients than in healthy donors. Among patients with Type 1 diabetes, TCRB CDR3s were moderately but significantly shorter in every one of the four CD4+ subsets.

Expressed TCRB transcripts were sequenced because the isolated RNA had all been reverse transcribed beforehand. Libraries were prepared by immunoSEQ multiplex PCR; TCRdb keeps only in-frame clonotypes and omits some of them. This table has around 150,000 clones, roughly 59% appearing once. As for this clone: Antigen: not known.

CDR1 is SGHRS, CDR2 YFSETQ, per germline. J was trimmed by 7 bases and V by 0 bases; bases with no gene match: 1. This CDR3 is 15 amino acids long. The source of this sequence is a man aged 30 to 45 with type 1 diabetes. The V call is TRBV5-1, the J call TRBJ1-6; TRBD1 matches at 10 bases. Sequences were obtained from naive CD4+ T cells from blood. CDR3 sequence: CASSLGQGANSPLHF. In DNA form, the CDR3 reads TGCGCCAGCAGCTTGGGACAGGGGGCGAATTCACCCCTCCACTTT. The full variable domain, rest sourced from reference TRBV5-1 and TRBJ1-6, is KAGVTQTPRYLIKTRGQQVTLSCSPISGHRSVSWYQQTPGQGLQFLFEYFSETQRNKGNFPGRFSGRQFSNSRSEMNVSTLELGDSALYLCASSLGQGANSPLHFGNGTRLTVT.